These 27 T cell receptor beta chains came from one sample sequenced in a study of CXCR4 blockade with PD-1 therapy in pancreatic cancer. This table comes from immunoSEQ multiplex PCR, and its TCRdb copy is limited to in-frame clones, with some not included. The table lists about 5,000 clones, about 53% of them singletons, with 13% to 15% in the top ten. The source material was tumor tissue. These TCRs come from a human donor with pancreatic ductal adenocarcinoma.

This chain joins TRBV19 and TRBJ2-1; TRBD2 agrees at 11 bases. This CDR3 is 15 amino acids long. Germline V gene sequence: CDR1 LNHDA, CDR2 SQIVND (reference sequence). The V gene end was trimmed by 8 bases and the J gene end by 4 bases; junction bases not matched to a gene: 7. The CDR3 region has the DNA TGTGCCAGTCGAGGGACTAGCGGACCTTACAATGAGCAGTTCTTC. Its translation: CASRGTSGPYNEQFF.

The chain employs TRBV19 and TRBJ2-3, with TRBD2 identical over 11 bases. This CDR3 is built from 15 residues. V was clipped by 4 bases and J by 3 bases; unmatched bases: 3. Germline V CDR1 and CDR2: LNHDA, SQIVND (reference sequence). The CDR3 region is CASSTSGRWTDTQYF. In DNA, the CDR3 is TGTGCCAGTAGTACTAGCGGGAGGTGGACAGATACGCAGTATTTT. Using reference TRBV19 and TRBJ2-3 for the parts outside the CDR3, the full variable domain is DGGITQSPKYLFRKEGQNVTLSCEQNLNHDAMYWYRQDPGQGLRLIYYSQIVNDFQKGDIAEGYSVSREKKESFPLTVTSAQKNPTAFYLCASSTSGRWTDTQYFGPGTRLTVL.

This clone was seen more than once but under ten times. The V call is TRBV11-3, the J call TRBJ2-5; no clear D gene. Trimming took off 1 base at V and 5 bases at J, with 14 bases between the two ends. This CDR3 is built from 15 residues. Germline CDR1 and CDR2: SGHNT and YENEEA. CDR3 sequence (DNA): TGTGCCAGCAGCTTAGGTGGTAGGGCCGTGGAGACCCAGTACTTC. It is translated as CASSLGGRAVETQYF.

Turning to this clone: The germline gene is not matched at one end of the junction; a read error may be the cause. The chain carries TRBV10-3 and TRBJ2-3, with TRBD2 matching 14 bases. This CDR3 comprises 15 residues. Germline lookup yields CDR1 ENHRY and CDR2 SYGVKD. In DNA, the CDR3 is TGTGCCAGCAGTGAGGGGACTAGCGGGAGTGATACGCAGTATTTT. This gives the protein CASSEGTSGSDTQYF.

The chain carries TRBV19 and TRBJ2-5; 11 bases map to TRBD1. J gave up 3 bases and V 5 bases, and 8 bases lay outside the gene matches. The germline CDR1 and CDR2 sequences are LNHDA and SQIVND (reference sequence). The CDR3 covers 16 residues. In DNA form, the CDR3 reads TGTGCCAGTAGTTTTGGACAGGGGGCGGGCGAAGAGACCCAGTACTTC. Amino acids: CASSFGQGAGEETQYF.

The rearrangement joins TRBV9 to TRBJ2-2, with D tentatively TRBD2 (5 bases). V lost 5 bases and J 4 bases, leaving 6 bases between the germline ends. The CDR3 sequence is 12 residues long. CDR1 is SGDLS, CDR2 YYNGEE, per germline. Here the CDR3 reads CASSRGTGELFF. The CDR3 DNA reads TGTGCCAGCAGTCGGGGCACCGGGGAGCTGTTTTTT.

By share, this clone ranks as large. This rearrangement joins TRBV6-8 to TRBJ1-2; no clear D. The ends were cut back, 0 bases at V and 4 bases at J, with 6 bases in the middle. The germline V gene has CDR1 MNHGY and CDR2 SAAAGT. This CDR3 has 13 amino acids. The CDR3 bases are TGTGCCAGCAGTTACTCTGAAGTCTATGGCTACACCTTC. Its protein product is CASSYSEVYGYTF.

This sequence joins TRBV10-3 and TRBJ2-3; no clear D. The germline CDR1 and CDR2 sequences are ENHRY and SYGVKD. This CDR3 has 13 amino acids. The V end lost 0 bases, the J end lost 4 bases, and 5 bases lay between the germline ends. The CDR3 DNA reads TGTGCCATCAGTGAGTCGACTGCAGATACGCAGTATTTT. Its translation is CAISESTADTQYF.

This chain uses TRBV5-1 with TRBJ1-4, with D possibly being TRBD1 (5 bases). V was cut by 0 bases and J by 7 bases, with 10 bases left in between. CDR3 length: 14 residues. Germline values: CDR1 SGHRS, CDR2 YFSETQ. The CDR3 protein is CASSLGTGGEKLFF. The CDR3, as DNA: TGCGCCAGCAGCTTGGGGACTGGGGGTGAAAAACTGTTTTTT.

The genes are TRBV10-3 and TRBJ2-5; D not certain. V lost 0 bases and J lost 1, with 6 bases in between. CDR3 length equals 14 residues. Germline V CDR1 and CDR2: ENHRY, SYGVKD. The chain's CDR3 is CAISESAGQETQYF. CDR3 bases: TGTGCCATCAGTGAGTCGGCAGGCCAAGAGACCCAGTACTTC.

The chain employs TRBV5-8 and TRBJ1-5; D is unclear. Deletions cut 2 bases from V and 0 bases from J, with 3 bases between. This CDR3 has 13 residues. Germline V CDR1 and CDR2: SGHTS, YDEGEE. CDR3 DNA sequence: TGTGCCAGCAGCTTAGATAGCAATCAGCCCCAGCATTTT. This sequence encodes CASSLDSNQPQHF.

This clone was seen just once. This CDR3 is CSIGGPVSYTEAFF. The DNA for the CDR3 is TGCAGCATTGGTGGCCCCGTGAGCTACACTGAAGCTTTCTTT. This chain connects TRBV29-1 to TRBJ1-1; D gene uncertain. Germline values: CDR1 SQVTM, CDR2 ANQGSEA. The CDR3 is made up of 14 amino acids. V lost 8 bases and J lost 3, with 19 bases in between.

In this sample, this clone turned up once. This chain uses TRBV14 with TRBJ1-1; no firm D call. The CDR3 totals 13 residues. V lost 4 bases, J lost 10 bases, and 16 bases lay in between. From germline, CDR1 is SGHDN and CDR2 FVKESK. DNA for the CDR3: TGTGCCAGCAGCCGAGACCTCGGCGGTCTAGCTTTCTTT. Residues: CASSRDLGGLAFF. Full variable domain (missing parts from reference TRBV14 and TRBJ1-1): EAGVTQFPSHSVIEKGQTVTLRCDPISGHDNLYWYRRVMGKEIKFLLHFVKESKQDESGMPNNRFLAERTGGTYSTLKVQPAELEDSGVYFCASSRDLGGLAFFGQGTRLTVV.

The CDR3 reads CASSGRQGENIQYF. The CDR3 DNA reads as TGTGCCAGCAGCGGCAGACAGGGCGAAAACATTCAGTACTTC. This sequence joins TRBV9 and TRBJ2-4, with 7 bases that match TRBD1. CDR3 size: 14 residues. Germline V gives CDR1 SGDLS, CDR2 YYNGEE. V trimming: 3 bases; J trimming: 5 bases; junction bases outside the gene matches: 5.

CDR3 in amino acids: CAISESRPGELFF. The CDR3 region has the DNA TGTGCCATCAGTGAGTCAAGACCCGGGGAGCTGTTTTTT. The rearrangement uses TRBV10-3 and TRBJ2-2; D unresolved. Germline lookup yields CDR1 ENHRY and CDR2 SYGVKD. The CDR3 is 13 residues long. V lost 0 bases, J lost 6 bases, and 5 bases lay in between.

This clone was seen more than once but under ten times. The V gene is TRBV25-1, the J gene TRBJ2-3; the D call may be TRBD1 or TRBD2 (5 bases each). The CDR3 consists of 16 residues. With 5 bases removed from V and 4 bases from J, the gap between germline ends came to 19 bases. Germline lookup yields CDR1 MGHDK and CDR2 SYGVNS. Here the CDR3 reads CASSRGFGAIADTQYF. The CDR3 DNA follows: TGTGCCAGCAGTAGAGGGTTCGGGGCTATAGCAGATACGCAGTATTTT.

This clone was counted a few times. This chain links TRBV15 with TRBJ1-2; a possible D gene is TRBD1 (5 bases). CDR1 is LNHNV and CDR2 is YYDKDF in the germline V gene (reference sequence). The CDR3 is made up of 15 amino acids. V was clipped by 0 bases and J by 5 bases, with 13 bases between them. CDR3 DNA: TGTGCCACCAGCAGAGATAATCAGGGCAGTTATGGCTACACCTTC. It encodes CATSRDNQGSYGYTF.

This clone has just a few counts. The chain is built from TRBV29-1 and TRBJ2-1; D is perhaps TRBD2 (6 bases). Germline CDR1 and CDR2: SQVTM and ANQGSEA. This CDR3 contains 15 residues. V lost 7 bases and J 2 bases, leaving 18 bases between the germline ends. CDR3 in amino acids: CSATDLAHAYNEQFF. The CDR3 DNA reads TGCAGCGCGACCGACCTAGCGCACGCCTACAATGAGCAGTTCTTC.

The chain has TRBV29-1 and TRBJ2-7; TRBD1 matches 9 bases. The germline gives CDR1 SQVTM, CDR2 ANQGSEA. The J segment lost 5 bases and the V segment lost 6 bases, leaving 14 bases of the junction unmatched. The CDR3 is 15 amino acids. The CDR3: CSVGPPGQGYDEQYF. For the CDR3, the DNA is TGCAGCGTAGGACCTCCGGGACAGGGATACGACGAGCAGTACTTC.

By share of the sample, this clone is medium-sized. The chain links TRBV4-1 to TRBJ1-2; weak D call: TRBD1 (6 bases). V gave up 0 bases and J gave up 1 base, with 12 bases separating them. Germline-derived CDR1 and CDR2 are MGHRA and YSYEKL. CDR3 length: 16 residues. The DNA of the CDR3 is TGCGCCAGCAGCCAAGATAACAGGGAGGTTAACTATGGCTACACCTTC. This encodes CASSQDNREVNYGYTF.

This clone was seen a few times. The CDR3 loop is CASSSGDGQAAFF. CDR3 sequence (DNA): TGTGCCAGCAGTTCCGGGGATGGACAGGCAGCTTTCTTT. The rearrangement links TRBV28 to TRBJ1-1, with TRBD1 matching 7 bases. The CDR3 runs 13 residues. V was pared by 4 bases and J by 10 bases, with 9 bases of the junction left unmatched. CDR1 and CDR2 from the germline V gene are MDHEN and SYDVKM.

The chain has TRBV28 and TRBJ2-5; possibly TRBD2 for D (6 bases). Trimming took 10 bases from V and 4 from J, leaving 19 bases between them. The germline CDR1 and CDR2 sequences are MDHEN and SYDVKM. The CDR3 is made up of 14 amino acids. CDR3 sequence: CANSLSGDGETQYF. The CDR3 DNA follows: TGTGCCAACAGCCTTTCGGGGGATGGAGAGACCCAGTACTTC.

This clone was counted only a few times. The chain joins TRBV6-8 to TRBJ2-6, with TRBD1 matching over 9 bases. The CDR3 length is 16 residues. V lost 6 bases and J lost 0; bases outside the gene matches: 3. Germline CDR1 and CDR2: MNHGY and SAAAGT. CDR3 coding DNA: TGTGCCAGCAGACAGGGGGCTCCCTCTGGGGCCAACGTCCTGACTTTC. Translation gives CASRQGAPSGANVLTF.

The V gene is TRBV15, the J gene TRBJ2-1; perhaps TRBD2 as D (5 bases). The CDR3 runs to 16 residues. Between the trimmed V and J ends, which lost 9 bases and 0 bases, there was a span of 18 bases. In germline, CDR1 is LNHNV, CDR2 YYDKDF (reference sequence). CDR3 nucleotides: TGTGCCACAGCCGGGGAAGCCCAGAGCTCCTACAATGAGCAGTTCTTC. Translation gives CATAGEAQSSYNEQFF.

This clone was recorded a few times. The chain combines TRBV7-5 with TRBJ2-1; the table assigns TRBD2, which was not confirmed against the DNA. TRBV7-5 is described as a pseudogene. CDR3 length equals 14 residues. CDR3 region: CASSRSGSYNEQFF. The CDR3 coding sequence is TGTGCCAGCAGCCGGAGCGGGTCCTACAATGAGCAGTTCTTC.

The V and J genes are TRBV28 and TRBJ1-4; TRBD1 aligns across 12 bases. From germline, CDR1 is MDHEN and CDR2 SYDVKM. The length of the CDR3 is 17 residues. The J segment lost 3 bases and the V segment lost 6 bases, leaving 8 bases of the junction unmatched. CDR3 coding DNA: TGTGCCAGCAGCCTCCCGGGACAGGGGGCAGCTAATGAAAAACTGTTTTTT. Translated, it gives CASSLPGQGAANEKLFF.

CDR3 region: CASSSTGTQKETQYF. The CDR3 DNA follows: TGTGCCAGCTCTTCGACCGGGACCCAGAAAGAGACCCAGTACTTC. The chain recombines TRBV11-3 with TRBJ2-5; tentatively, D is TRBD1 or TRBD2 (5 bases each). Germline V gives CDR1 SGHNT, CDR2 YENEEA. This CDR3 comprises 15 residues. Trimming removed 8 bases from V and 3 bases from J, with 19 bases in between.